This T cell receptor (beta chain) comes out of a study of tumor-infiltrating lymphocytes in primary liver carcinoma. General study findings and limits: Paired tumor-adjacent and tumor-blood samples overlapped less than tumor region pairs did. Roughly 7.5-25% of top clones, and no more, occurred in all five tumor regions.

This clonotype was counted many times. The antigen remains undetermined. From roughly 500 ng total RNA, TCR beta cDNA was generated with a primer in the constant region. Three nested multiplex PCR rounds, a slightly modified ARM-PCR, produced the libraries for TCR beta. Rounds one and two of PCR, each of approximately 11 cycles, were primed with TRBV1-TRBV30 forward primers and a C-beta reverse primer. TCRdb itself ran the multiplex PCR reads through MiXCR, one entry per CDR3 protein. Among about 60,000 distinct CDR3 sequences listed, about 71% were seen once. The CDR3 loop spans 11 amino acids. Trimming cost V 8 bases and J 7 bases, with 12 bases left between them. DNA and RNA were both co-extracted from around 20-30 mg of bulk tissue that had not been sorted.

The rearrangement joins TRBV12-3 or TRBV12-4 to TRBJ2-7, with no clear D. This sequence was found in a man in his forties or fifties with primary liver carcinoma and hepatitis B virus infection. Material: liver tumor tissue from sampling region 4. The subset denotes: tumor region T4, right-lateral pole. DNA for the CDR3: TGTGCCAGCTCCCTCGGCGCAGAGCAGTACTTC. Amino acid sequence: CASSLGAEQYF.